These 30 T cell receptor beta chains share one sample of origin, sequenced in a study of T cell changes during pregnancy in multiple sclerosis. The table came from immunoSEQ multiplex PCR; TCRdb's copy has only in-frame clones and leaves some out. The sample lists nearly 70,000 clones; 90% to 95% were seen once. Sequencing used peripheral blood, obtained in the second trimester of pregnancy. The origin of the receptors is a female donor in good health, enrolled as a control in a pregnancy study.

V and J are TRBV25-1 and TRBJ2-7; D perhaps matches TRBD2 (6 bases). The V end was cut by 7 bases, the J end by 9 bases, with 13 bases between. Germline CDR1 is MGHDK and CDR2 is SYGVNS. There are 11 residues in the CDR3. The DNA of the CDR3 is TGTGCCAGCACCGGGGGAGGTGGGCAGTACTTC. Translated: CASTGGGGQYF.

The chain links TRBV6-1 to TRBJ1-3; 7 nucleotides match TRBD1. The CDR3 runs 14 residues. J lost 3 bases, V lost 6 bases, and 5 bases had no gene match. Germline CDR1 reads MNHNS; CDR2 reads SASEGT. CDR3 protein: CASRPQGHGNTIYF. The CDR3 DNA follows: TGTGCCAGCAGGCCACAGGGGCATGGAAACACCATATATTTT.

V gene TRBV28 combines with J gene TRBJ2-5, with 9 bases fitting TRBD2. CDR1 and CDR2 (germline): MDHEN, SYDVKM. The J segment lost 0 bases and the V segment lost 5 bases, leaving 1 base of the junction unmatched. The CDR3 extends over 14 amino acids. CDR3 region: CASSLAGYQETQYF. The CDR3 nucleotides are TGTGCCAGCAGTCTAGCGGGATACCAAGAGACCCAGTACTTC.

This clone was picked up one time. The V gene is TRBV27, the J gene TRBJ1-5, with 10 bases fitting TRBD1. This CDR3 has 16 residues. V shed 4 bases, J shed 2 bases, and the junction held 5 bases outside the gene matches. The germline gives CDR1 MNHEY, CDR2 SMNVEV (reference sequence). The DNA of the CDR3 is TGTGCCAGCAGTTCGGACAGGGGGGGTGGCAATCAGCCCCAGCATTTT. Its protein product is CASSSDRGGGNQPQHF.

CDR3 residues: CASRGTGETYEQYF. For the CDR3, the DNA is TGTGCCAGCAGGGGGACAGGGGAAACCTACGAGCAGTACTTC. This chain joins TRBV28 and TRBJ2-7; 10 bases agree with TRBD1. J lost 2 bases, V lost 6 bases, and 4 bases had no gene match. The CDR3 spans 14 residues. Per germline, CDR1 MDHEN and CDR2 SYDVKM.

The chain combines TRBV5-1 with TRBJ2-5, with D maybe TRBD2 (6 bases). Germline V gene lookup returns CDR1 SGHRS and CDR2 YFSETQ. The CDR3 contains 14 residues. V was pared by 0 bases and J by 4 bases, with 10 bases between. The CDR3 nucleotides are TGCGCCAGCAGCTTGGTTCTAGCGATAGAGACCCAGTACTTC. Translated: CASSLVLAIETQYF.

The J gene is TRBJ2-5, the V gene TRBV6-5; perhaps TRBD2 as D (5 bases). This CDR3 comprises 16 residues. CDR1 is MNHEY, CDR2 SVGAGI, per germline. V was trimmed by 3 bases and J by 5 bases, leaving 19 bases between them. The CDR3 DNA reads TGTGCCAGCAGTTATATGTCAGATCCGAGAGGGGAGACCCAGTACTTC. This codes for CASSYMSDPRGETQYF.

The V call is TRBV5-8, the J call TRBJ1-1; D not resolved. The CDR3 is 13 residues long. Germline assignment: CDR1 SGHTS and CDR2 YDEGEE. V was clipped by 7 bases and J by 2 bases, with 12 bases between them. For the CDR3, the DNA is TGTGCCAGCTTGGTATACACCAACACTGAAGCTTTCTTT. It encodes CASLVYTNTEAFF. Drawing the rest from reference TRBV5-8 and TRBJ1-1, the complete variable domain is EAGVTQSPTHLIKTRGQQATLRCSPISGHTSVYWYQQALGLGLQFLLWYDEGEERNRGNFPPRFSGRQFPNYSSELNVNALELEDSALYLCASLVYTNTEAFFGQGTRLTVV.

The CDR3 bases are TGTGCCAGCAGCCAAGGAGCAGGGGATGGCGGGGAGCTGTTTTTT. Translating it yields CASSQGAGDGGELFF. This chain links TRBV4-2 with TRBJ2-2; D perhaps matches TRBD1 (6 bases). Trimming removed 1 base from V and 7 bases from J, with 13 bases in between. CDR3 size: 15 residues. From germline, CDR1 is LGHNA and CDR2 YNFKEQ.

The CDR3 loop reads CASIPQGRNTEAFF. Written as DNA, the CDR3 is TGTGCCAGCATTCCACAGGGCAGGAACACTGAAGCTTTCTTT. The chain employs TRBV6-6 and TRBJ1-1; TRBD1 is a possible D gene (6 bases). Germline V gene data show CDR1 as MNHNY and CDR2 as SVGAGI (reference sequence). This CDR3 spans 14 amino acids. Trimming left V 7 bases short and J 1 base short, with 13 bases between.

This clone was detected once. This rearrangement joins TRBV5-1 to TRBJ2-3; 11 bases agree with TRBD2. The ends lost 0 bases at V and 6 bases at J; junction bases unmatched: 6. The CDR3 extends over 16 amino acids. Germline assignment: CDR1 SGHRS and CDR2 YFSETQ. The CDR3 sequence is CASSLVGSGRGDTQYF. The CDR3 DNA follows: TGCGCCAGCAGCTTGGTGGGTAGCGGGAGGGGGGATACGCAGTATTTT.

This chain connects TRBV6-1 to TRBJ1-1; the match to TRBD1 covers 11 bases. CDR1 is MNHNS, CDR2 SASEGT, per germline. The CDR3 is made up of 15 amino acids. With V trimmed by 6 bases and J by 0 bases, 3 bases remained unmatched. The CDR3 DNA reads as TGTGCCAGCAGCAGGACAGGGGGCATGAACACTGAAGCTTTCTTT. It translates to CASSRTGGMNTEAFF.

The CDR3 here is CAISRTGGSYEQYF. DNA for the CDR3: TGTGCCATCTCTCGGACAGGGGGCTCCTACGAGCAGTACTTC. V usage is TRBV28 and J usage is TRBJ2-7, with TRBD1 identical over 10 bases. The CDR3 sequence is 14 residues long. Germline lookup yields CDR1 MDHEN and CDR2 SYDVKM. Trimming removed 10 bases from V and 0 bases from J; junction bases left unmatched: 6.

This clone was detected only once. The J gene is TRBJ1-3, the V gene TRBV18, with a possible D match to TRBD1 (5 bases). Trimming left V 0 bases short and J 0 bases short, with 12 bases between. The germline V gene has CDR1 KGHSH and CDR2 LQKENI. The CDR3 extends over 17 amino acids. CDR3 amino acids: CASSPPNRQSSGNTIYF. CDR3 sequence (DNA): TGTGCCAGCTCACCACCGAACAGGCAAAGCTCTGGAAACACCATATATTTT.

The V call is TRBV27, the J call TRBJ2-3; possible D gene TRBD2, 5 bases. V was pared by 3 bases and J by 2 bases, with 12 bases between. The length of the CDR3 is 15 residues. Germline lookup yields CDR1 MNHEY and CDR2 SMNVEV (reference sequence). Here the CDR3 DNA reads TGTGCCAGCAGTTTGTTCGGACTGAACACAGATACGCAGTATTTT. Translation gives CASSLFGLNTDTQYF.

This sequence joins TRBV7-8 and TRBJ2-7, with 8 bases that match TRBD2. Germline CDR1 reads SGHVS; CDR2 reads FQNEAQ. V lost 1 base, J lost 1 base, and 6 bases stayed unmatched. The CDR3 length is 16 residues. CDR3 residues: CASSLDWGGGSYEQYF. For the CDR3, the DNA is TGTGCCAGCAGCTTAGATTGGGGCGGGGGGTCCTACGAGCAGTACTTC.

On this clone: The junction departs from the called germline gene at one end, perhaps through a read error. DNA of the CDR3: TGTGCCAGCAGCTTAGAGGGGGGTGCGGGACAGAGATTT. This translates into CASSLEGGAGQRF. The V gene is TRBV7-2, the J gene TRBJ1-1; 7 positions agree with TRBD1. This CDR3 comprises 13 residues. Germline values: CDR1 SGHTA, CDR2 FQGNSA.

The CDR3 sequence is CSFRRSAGGTQYF. Written as DNA, the CDR3 is TGCAGCTTTCGGCGCTCCGCGGGGGGGACCCAGTACTTC. This chain links TRBV29-1 with TRBJ2-5; 8 bases map to TRBD2. The length of the CDR3 is 13 residues. With 8 bases clipped from V and 7 bases from J, the junction kept 12 bases outside the gene matches. Germline lookup yields CDR1 SQVTM and CDR2 ANQGSEA.

V usage is TRBV27 and J usage is TRBJ1-5; 12 bases are shared with TRBD1. The CDR3 has 18 amino acids. The germline gives CDR1 MNHEY, CDR2 SMNVEV (reference sequence). Trimming removed 1 base from V and 3 bases from J; junction bases left unmatched: 7. This CDR3 is CASSLFPLGQGANQPQHF. The DNA of the CDR3 is TGTGCCAGCAGTTTATTTCCATTGGGACAGGGGGCCAATCAGCCCCAGCATTTT.

The chain uses TRBV7-9 and TRBJ2-5, with 12 positions matching TRBD2. V lost 5 bases, J lost 0 bases, and 10 bases stayed unmatched. From germline, CDR1 is SEHNR and CDR2 FQNEAQ (reference sequence). The length of the CDR3 is 18 residues. The CDR3 DNA reads TGTGCCAGCAGCCCACCATTAACTAGCGGGAGGAACCAAGAGACCCAGTACTTC. This sequence encodes CASSPPLTSGRNQETQYF.

The rearrangement joins TRBV5-6 to TRBJ2-7; 10 bases align to TRBD2. The CDR3 is 15 amino acids. The germline gives CDR1 SGHDT, CDR2 YYEEEE. J gave up 7 bases and V 1 base, and 8 bases lay outside the gene matches. CDR3 region: CASSLTLAGAREQYF. The CDR3 DNA follows: TGTGCCAGCAGCTTGACGCTAGCGGGAGCTAGGGAGCAGTACTTC.

This clone has a single count. The chain links TRBV5-1 to TRBJ2-7; perhaps TRBD1 as D (5 bases). The CDR3 is 13 amino acids. Per germline, CDR1 SGHRS and CDR2 YFSETQ. With 4 bases removed from V and 7 bases from J, the gap between germline ends came to 15 bases. The CDR3 DNA sequence: TGCGCCAGCAGCATTCAGGGCACTGGGGAGCAGTACTTC. Amino acid sequence: CASSIQGTGEQYF.

CDR3 sequence (DNA): TGTGCCAGCAGCGTCCCCCGGGAGTCGGGTGGCGATGAGCAGTTCTTC. Translated, it gives CASSVPRESGGDEQFF. V and J are TRBV9 and TRBJ2-1, with a possible D match to TRBD2 (6 bases). The V gene's germline CDR1 is SGDLS and CDR2 YYNGEE. The CDR3 is 16 residues long. Trimming left V 2 bases short and J 8 bases short, with 20 bases between. Supplemented by reference TRBV9 and TRBJ2-1, the full variable domain reads DSGVTQTPKHLITATGQRVTLRCSPRSGDLSVYWYQQSLDQGLQFLIQYYNGEERAKGNILERFSAQQFPDLHSELNLSSLELGDSALYFCASSVPRESGGDEQFFGPGTRLTVL.

The V and J genes are TRBV25-1 and TRBJ2-1, with TRBD1 as a possible D gene (7 bases). V was trimmed by 8 bases and J by 4 bases, leaving 18 bases between them. Germline V gene data show CDR1 as MGHDK and CDR2 as SYGVNS. The CDR3 length is 15 residues. The DNA of the CDR3 is TGTGCCAGCTCAGCGGAGGGGGCGGGGTACAATGAGCAGTTCTTC. It codes for CASSAEGAGYNEQFF.

The count of this clone is one. The chain uses TRBV7-9 and TRBJ1-4, with a possible D match to TRBD1 (6 bases). Germline-derived CDR1 and CDR2 are SEHNR and FQNEAQ (reference sequence). Trimming took off 5 bases at V and 3 bases at J, with 25 bases between the two ends. CDR3 length equals 19 residues. As DNA, the CDR3 is TGTGCCAGCAGCCCTAGCCGTGCACGAAGGGGGATTGCTAATGAAAAACTGTTTTTT. It specifies CASSPSRARRGIANEKLFF.

The chain links TRBV4-1 to TRBJ1-1; 8 bases match TRBD1. V lost 1 base and J lost 3; bases outside the gene matches: 7. Germline V gives CDR1 MGHRA, CDR2 YSYEKL. This CDR3 spans 16 amino acids. This chain's CDR3 is CASSQGFVQGDTEAFF. CDR3 nucleotide sequence: TGCGCCAGCAGCCAAGGTTTTGTACAGGGGGACACTGAAGCTTTCTTT.

This clone was counted once. The chain joins TRBV5-4 to TRBJ2-3, with 10 nucleotides matching TRBD1. From germline, CDR1 is SGHNT and CDR2 YYREEE (reference sequence). Trimming took 2 bases from V and 3 from J; bases not matched to a gene: 6. This CDR3 is 16 amino acids long. The CDR3 loop is CASSLRGQGLTDTQYF. CDR3 sequence (DNA): TGTGCCAGCAGCTTAAGGGGACAGGGGTTGACAGATACGCAGTATTTT.

This chain connects TRBV27 to TRBJ2-5, with a weak D call TRBD1 (5 bases). Trimming left V 5 bases short and J 2 bases short, with 15 bases between. The germline gives CDR1 MNHEY, CDR2 SMNVEV (reference sequence). This CDR3 spans 15 amino acids. Here the CDR3 reads CASSPSRAEQETQYF. The CDR3 DNA follows: TGTGCCAGCAGTCCCTCCAGGGCAGAACAAGAGACCCAGTACTTC.

The chain uses TRBV28 and TRBJ2-5, with 8 positions matching TRBD1. CDR1 and CDR2 from the germline V gene are MDHEN and SYDVKM. Trimming removed 5 bases from V and 5 bases from J; junction bases left unmatched: 7. CDR3 length equals 14 residues. The CDR3 sequence is CASSRGQGLETQYF. In DNA, the CDR3 is TGTGCCAGCAGTCGTGGACAGGGTTTGGAGACCCAGTACTTC.

CDR3 sequence: CASSLVSAGGSYEQYF. As DNA, the CDR3 is TGCGCCAGCAGCTTGGTCTCAGCGGGAGGTTCCTACGAGCAGTACTTC. The J gene is TRBJ2-7, the V gene TRBV5-1; 9 nucleotides align to TRBD2. The CDR3 consists of 16 residues. V lost 0 bases, J lost 1 base, and 5 bases stayed unmatched. Looked up from germline, CDR1 is SGHRS and CDR2 is YFSETQ.